This T cell receptor (beta chain) was observed in a study of T cell responses to AZD1222 COVID-19 vaccine. Whole-study context: Second-dose schedules of about 4 or about 12 weeks were combined.

Germline CDR1 reads KGHDR; CDR2 reads SFDVKD. This CDR3 is built from 13 residues. Trimming took 7 bases from V and 5 from J; bases not matched to a gene: 3. Findings and caveats of the study: The donors showed a predominance of white British ancestry and of females, with possible underestimation of clonal diversity.

TCRdb keeps only in-frame clones here, not all; method: immunoSEQ multiplex PCR. Found here are 73,000 or so clones, around 88% of them singletons; the top ten hold about 20%. Concerning this clone itself: Its antigen is as yet unknown.

This receptor was obtained from an adult in good health. Sequences were derived from peripheral blood, sampled on day 0 of AZD1222 vaccination. The genes are TRBV24-1 and TRBJ2-3; 9 bases line up with TRBD1. CDR3 DNA sequence: TGTGCCACCAGGTCGGACAGGGGAGATACGCAGTATTTT. This gives the protein CATRSDRGDTQYF.